The 25 T cell receptor beta chains listed next were all sequenced from one sample in a study of T-cell memory formation after mild COVID-19. MiXCR, applied by TCRdb to the 5' RACE reads, yields one record per CDR3 protein. Of 250,000 to 300,000 distinct CDR3 sequences in the sample, 18% were seen once. Material: PBMCs or a T cell subset sorted from them (not recorded which). The source of these receptors is a man younger than 30 who had mild COVID-19 (a few samples of this study predate the infection). Cell type and time point are not known.

The sample holds many counts of this clonotype. The chain recombines TRBV7-8 with TRBJ2-7; D uncertain. Germline V lookup: CDR1 SGHVS, CDR2 FQNEAQ. The CDR3 is 13 residues long. The ends were cut back, 2 bases at V and 3 bases at J, with 8 bases in the middle. The CDR3: CASSLNRYYEQYV. The CDR3 DNA reads as TGTGCCAGCAGCTTAAACCGGTACTACGAGCAGTACGTC.

This clonotype was observed a handful of times. The chain has TRBV5-1 and TRBJ1-1; D ambiguous. Germline CDR1 is SGHRS and CDR2 is YFSETQ. This CDR3 contains 14 residues. V lost 3 bases, J lost 0 bases, and 9 bases lay in between. CDR3 sequence (DNA): TGCGCCAGCAGCTCGACGGTCATGAACACTGAAGCTTTCTTT. Its protein product is CASSSTVMNTEAFF.

This clonotype was counted between two and nine times. For the CDR3, the DNA is TGTGCCAGCAGTCACAGGGCTAATGAGCAGTTCTTC. It specifies CASSHRANEQFF. The chain has TRBV6-2 or TRBV6-3 and TRBJ2-1; D might be TRBD1 (6 bases). This CDR3 has 12 amino acids. The ends were cut back, 5 bases at V and 7 bases at J, with 9 bases in the middle. Germline V gene lookup returns CDR1 MNHEY and CDR2 SVGEGT.

The chain recombines TRBV2 with TRBJ2-7, with 8 bases fitting TRBD2. Germline V gives CDR1 SNHLY, CDR2 FYNNEI. J was trimmed by 6 bases and V by 5 bases; bases with no gene match: 3. This CDR3 region has 12 residues. This CDR3 reads CASSRGGSEQYF. The CDR3 DNA reads as TGTGCCAGCAGTCGGGGGGGTTCCGAGCAGTACTTC.

This clonotype was recorded a few times. This chain uses TRBV7-2 with TRBJ2-4; D is tentatively TRBD1 or TRBD2 (6 bases each). CDR1 and CDR2 from the germline V gene are SGHTA and FQGNSA. The CDR3 length is 17 residues. Deletions cut 2 bases from V and 0 bases from J, with 14 bases between. CDR3 nucleotide sequence: TGTGCCAGCAGCTTAAGTTGGGGGGCTTCAGCCAAAAACATTCAGTACTTC. The encoded protein is CASSLSWGASAKNIQYF. Based on the CDR3 plus reference TRBV7-2 and TRBJ2-4, the full variable domain is GAGVSQSPSNKVTEKGKDVELRCDPISGHTALYWYRQSLGQGLEFLIYFQGNSAPDKSGLPSDRFSAERTGGSVSTLTIQRTQQEDSAVYLCASSLSWGASAKNIQYFGAGTRLSVL.

This chain connects TRBV15 to TRBJ1-1; D remains unclear. The CDR3 runs 13 residues. The V gene lost 1 base and the J gene lost 3 bases, with 6 bases spanning the gap. The V gene's germline CDR1 is LNHNV and CDR2 YYDKDF (reference sequence). The CDR3, as DNA: TGTGCCACCAGCAGAGGGAAATACACTGAAGCTTTCTTT. Translation gives CATSRGKYTEAFF.

The rearrangement joins TRBV6-5 to TRBJ2-7; 11 bases map to TRBD2. This CDR3 comprises 16 residues. Germline trimming cut 6 bases from V and 0 bases from J; bases unmatched to any gene: 7. The germline gives CDR1 MNHEY, CDR2 SVGAGI. CDR3 region: CASSQTGTSGSYEQYF. The CDR3 DNA reads TGTGCCAGCAGCCAGACCGGGACTAGCGGCTCCTACGAGCAGTACTTC.

The chain's CDR3 is CASSLETSGGEQYF. CDR3 sequence (DNA): TGTGCCAGCAGCTTAGAGACATCGGGAGGCGAGCAGTACTTC. This chain connects TRBV7-9 to TRBJ2-7, with 7 bases lining up with TRBD2. V shed 1 base, J shed 6 bases, and the junction held 6 bases outside the gene matches. CDR1 is SEHNR, CDR2 FQNEAQ, per germline (reference sequence). The CDR3 length is 14 residues.

This clonotype was recorded once. This chain uses TRBV20-1 with TRBJ1-5; D unclear. The CDR3 is 15 residues long. Germline V gene data show CDR1 as DFQATT and CDR2 as SNEGSKA (reference sequence). V gave up 1 base and J gave up 1 base, with 11 bases separating them. CDR3 sequence reads: CSARVGRRSNQPQHF. The CDR3 region has the DNA TGCAGTGCTAGAGTCGGGAGGAGGAGCAATCAGCCCCAGCATTTT.

This clonotype was observed a few times. The V gene is TRBV27, the J gene TRBJ2-7, with D tentatively TRBD2 (5 bases). Germline V gene data show CDR1 as MNHEY and CDR2 as SMNVEV (reference sequence). V lost 4 bases to trimming and J lost 7 bases, with 17 bases between them. This CDR3 has 14 residues. CDR3 sequence: CASSSGVGSGEQYV. In DNA, the CDR3 is TGTGCCAGCAGTTCCGGCGTAGGGTCGGGGGAGCAGTACGTC.

CDR3 in DNA: TGTGCCAGCAGTGAAGCCGGGCGGTCGACGGCTGAAGCTTTCTTT. It encodes CASSEAGRSTAEAFF. This chain uses TRBV2 with TRBJ1-1; D gene uncertain. The V and J ends lost 0 bases and 6 bases respectively, with 14 bases between them. CDR1 and CDR2 from the germline V gene are SNHLY and FYNNEI. This CDR3 is 15 amino acids long.

The chain links TRBV7-2 to TRBJ2-3; tentatively, D is TRBD1 (6 bases). CDR3 size: 15 residues. The V gene's germline CDR1 is SGHTA and CDR2 FQGNSA. Trimming took off 3 bases at V and 2 bases at J, with 12 bases between the two ends. CDR3 nucleotides: TGTGCCAGCAGCTTGGGGGCGGCCCCCACAGATACGCAGTATTTT. The encoded protein is CASSLGAAPTDTQYF.

The chain couples TRBV18 to TRBJ2-5; D gene ambiguous. CDR3 length equals 12 residues. V was clipped by 4 bases and J by 6 bases, with 9 bases between them. CDR1 and CDR2 from the germline V gene are KGHSH and LQKENI. CDR3 in DNA: TGTGCCAGCTCACTACTCCTACAGACCCAGTACTTC. Amino acid sequence: CASSLLLQTQYF.

This clonotype came up a few times. The V gene is TRBV4-1, the J gene TRBJ2-7, with 8 bases that match TRBD2. After removal of 1 base from V and 2 bases from J, the junction contained 7 bases not matched to a gene. The CDR3 runs to 16 residues. Germline CDR1 MGHRA, CDR2 YSYEKL. The CDR3 sequence is CASSQGGQAGAYEQYF. CDR3 nucleotides: TGCGCCAGCAGCCAAGGGGGGCAAGCGGGGGCCTACGAGCAGTACTTC.

This clonotype appeared a few times. The rearrangement links TRBV29-1 to TRBJ1-2; no clear D. V lost 3 bases, J lost 10 bases, and 15 bases lay in between. CDR1 is SQVTM, CDR2 ANQGSEA, per germline. The length of the CDR3 is 12 residues. CDR3 nucleotide sequence: TGCAGCGTTGAGCACCTCGGAGCTTCCTACACCTTC. Translated, it gives CSVEHLGASYTF.

This clonotype has just a few counts. The chain joins TRBV6-4 to TRBJ1-2, with D perhaps TRBD1 (6 bases). CDR1 is MRHNA and CDR2 is SNTAGT in the germline V gene. Trimming left V 0 bases short and J 0 bases short, with 17 bases between. The CDR3 has 18 amino acids. The CDR3 protein is CASSDSPGRGRTNYGYTF. CDR3 coding DNA: TGTGCCAGCAGTGACTCCCCTGGCAGGGGCCGAACTAACTATGGCTACACCTTC.

This clonotype was recorded a few times. The V gene is TRBV4-3, the J gene TRBJ2-7; D is ambiguous. V was shortened by 4 bases and J by 2 bases, with 18 bases between the two germline ends. The CDR3 spans 16 residues. Per germline, CDR1 LGHNA and CDR2 YSLEER. The CDR3 coding sequence is TGCGCCAGCAGCCCCCTTTCTACTTCATCGGCCTACGAGCAGTACTTC. Residues: CASSPLSTSSAYEQYF.

This clonotype was picked up one time. This sequence joins TRBV15 and TRBJ2-5; possible D gene TRBD2, 5 bases. Germline V lookup: CDR1 LNHNV, CDR2 YYDKDF (reference sequence). Trimming removed 2 bases from V and 3 bases from J, with 13 bases in between. This CDR3 region has 15 residues. Here the CDR3 reads CATSRLRAGEETQYF. CDR3 in DNA: TGTGCCACCAGCAGACTACGGGCCGGGGAAGAGACCCAGTACTTC. Filled out from reference TRBV15 and TRBJ2-5, the complete variable domain reads DAMVIQNPRYQVTQFGKPVTLSCSQTLNHNVMYWYQQKSSQAPKLLFHYYDKDFNNEADTPDNFQSRRPNTSFCFLDIRSPGLGDTAMYLCATSRLRAGEETQYFGPGTRLLVL.

This chain links TRBV20-1 with TRBJ2-5, with 10 positions matching TRBD2. Germline V lookup: CDR1 DFQATT, CDR2 SNEGSKA (reference sequence). The CDR3 is 16 amino acids. V gave up 5 bases and J gave up 5 bases; unmatched junction bases: 14. This CDR3 reads CSAPPTSGGAVETQYF. The CDR3, as DNA: TGCAGTGCTCCCCCCACGAGCGGGGGGGCGGTGGAGACCCAGTACTTC.

A few counts support this clonotype. The chain has TRBV5-1 and TRBJ2-5; D is unclear. V was clipped by 0 bases and J by 7 bases, with 10 bases between them. Germline V gene lookup returns CDR1 SGHRS and CDR2 YFSETQ. The CDR3 is 13 amino acids. Here the CDR3 DNA reads TGCGCCAGCAGCTTGGATGGAGTATGGACCCAGTACTTC. Amino acid sequence: CASSLDGVWTQYF.

The rearrangement joins TRBV20-1 to TRBJ2-2; maybe TRBD1 (6 bases). V lost 0 bases and J lost 4, with 12 bases in between. There are 15 residues in the CDR3. CDR1 DFQATT and CDR2 SNEGSKA come from the germline V gene (reference sequence). The CDR3 here is CSARDEDRRTGELFF. DNA for the CDR3: TGCAGTGCTAGAGATGAGGACAGACGCACCGGGGAGCTGTTTTTT.

This chain connects TRBV9 to TRBJ2-3; D is perhaps TRBD2 (7 bases). This CDR3 region has 15 residues. Trimming stripped 3 bases from V and 2 bases from J, with 13 bases between. Per the germline V gene, CDR1 is SGDLS and CDR2 is YYNGEE. The CDR3 DNA follows: TGTGCCAGCAGCGCCACAGGGACTACCACAGATACGCAGTATTTT. Translating gives CASSATGTTTDTQYF. Filled out from reference TRBV9 and TRBJ2-3, the complete variable domain reads DSGVTQTPKHLITATGQRVTLRCSPRSGDLSVYWYQQSLDQGLQFLIQYYNGEERAKGNILERFSAQQFPDLHSELNLSSLELGDSALYFCASSATGTTTDTQYFGPGTRLTVL.

CDR3 in amino acids: CASGPRGGHQPQHF. The CDR3 nucleotides read TGTGCTAGTGGCCCCCGCGGGGGGCACCAGCCCCAGCATTTT. V is TRBV12-5 and J is TRBJ1-5, with D perhaps matching TRBD1 (6 bases). Germline CDR1 is LGHNT and CDR2 is FRNRAP. CDR3 length: 14 residues. Trimming removed 6 bases from V and 7 bases from J, with 16 bases in between.

The V and J genes are TRBV25-1 and TRBJ2-2, with no clear D. Germline assignment: CDR1 MGHDK and CDR2 SYGVNS. V lost 2 bases and J lost 4, with 5 bases in between. The CDR3 consists of 13 residues. CDR3 sequence: CASSEMGTGELFF. CDR3 DNA sequence: TGTGCCAGCAGTGAAATGGGCACCGGGGAGCTGTTTTTT.

This clonotype occurred many times. The V call is TRBV6-1, the J call TRBJ2-3; D is possibly TRBD1 (6 bases). From germline, CDR1 is MNHNS and CDR2 SASEGT. There are 15 residues in the CDR3. V dropped 6 bases and J dropped 6 bases, with 19 bases sitting between them. The chain's CDR3 is CASRYWDPGADTQYF. Here the CDR3 DNA reads TGTGCCAGCAGGTATTGGGACCCAGGGGCGGATACGCAGTATTTT.